The T cell receptor (beta chain) described here comes from a study of regulatory T cells in long-lasting Graves disease. This clonotype was seen many times. CDR3 length: 15 amino acids. V shed 6 bases and J shed 3 bases, with 16 bases lying between them. Germline V CDR1 and CDR2: MDHEN, SYDVKM. Described time point: persistent/refractory GD, antithyroid drugs over 5 years with positive TRAb. PBMCs provided the RNA from which the TCR library was made. According to the study, TCR beta libraries were built with iRepertoire HTBI primers and CDR3-region Arm-PCR. TCRdb redid the calling of the multiplex PCR reads with MiXCR, one entry per CDR3 protein. The profile covers about half a million distinct CDR3 sequences, with approximately 22% appearing a single time and less than 15% taken by the ten largest.

This material consisted of peripheral blood mononuclear cells (PBMCs), taken when the disease was refractory, from a patient treated with antithyroid drugs. The chain uses TRBV28 and TRBJ2-3; D remains unclear. The sequence was collected from a female donor with Graves disease. The DNA for the CDR3 is TGTGCCAGCAGGGCCACGCGGATTTTAACAGATACGCAGTATTTT. Translated, it gives CASRATRILTDTQYF.